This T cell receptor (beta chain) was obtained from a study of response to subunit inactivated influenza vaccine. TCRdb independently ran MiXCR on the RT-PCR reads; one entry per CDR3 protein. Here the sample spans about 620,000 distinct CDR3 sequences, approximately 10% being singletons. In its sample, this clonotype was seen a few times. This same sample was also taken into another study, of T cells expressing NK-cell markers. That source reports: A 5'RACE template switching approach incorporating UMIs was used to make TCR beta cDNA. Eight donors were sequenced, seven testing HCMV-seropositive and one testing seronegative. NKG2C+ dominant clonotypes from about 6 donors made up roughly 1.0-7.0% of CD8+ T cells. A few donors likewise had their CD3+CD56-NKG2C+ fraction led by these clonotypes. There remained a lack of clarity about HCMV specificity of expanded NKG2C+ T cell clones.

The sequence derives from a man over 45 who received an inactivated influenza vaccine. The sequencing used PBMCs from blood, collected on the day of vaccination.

CDR3 DNA: TGTGCCAGCAGTCCACAGGGGGCACGAAGTTCTGAAGCTTTCTTT. Translating it yields CASSPQGARSSEAFF. The chain is built from TRBV27 and TRBJ1-1; TRBD1 matches at 9 bases. The CDR3 spans 15 residues. The V gene end was trimmed by 5 bases and the J gene end by 6 bases; junction bases not matched to a gene: 10. Germline V gene data show CDR1 as MNHEY and CDR2 as SMNVEV (reference sequence).